What follows are 4 T cell receptor beta chains derived from one specimen sequenced in a study of blood T cell repertoires in COVID-19. Assay: immunoSEQ multiplex PCR; the TCRdb copy retains only in-frame clones and omits some. Of roughly 27,000 clones detected, roughly 90% appear once; the ten largest clones hold roughly 1.7%. Sequencing input: peripheral blood. The source is a woman in her sixties or seventies with active COVID-19.

This clone was detected a few times. CDR3 nucleotide sequence: TGCGCCAGCAGCCCACGAACGGCGGTGGGTGGCTACACCTTC. Residues: CASSPRTAVGGYTF. The V call is TRBV5-1, the J call TRBJ1-2, with D unclear. CDR3 size: 14 residues. CDR1 and CDR2 (germline): SGHRS, YFSETQ. Trimming stripped 4 bases from V and 7 bases from J, with 17 bases between.

Only one count was recorded for this clone. The V gene is TRBV20-1, the J gene TRBJ1-1; the D is unclear. V lost 3 bases to trimming and J lost 8 bases, with 13 bases between them. CDR3 size: 12 residues. Germline V gene data show CDR1 as DFQATT and CDR2 as SNEGSKA (reference sequence). CDR3 region: CSASSGASEAFF. The CDR3 DNA reads as TGCAGTGCTAGTTCCGGAGCATCGGAAGCTTTCTTT.

The chain is built from TRBV24-1 and TRBJ2-1; TRBD2 is a possible D gene (5 bases). The CDR3 has 14 amino acids. Germline-derived CDR1 and CDR2 are KGHDR and SFDVKD. V was shortened by 5 bases and J by 0 bases, with 7 bases between the two germline ends. Written as DNA, the CDR3 is TGTGCCACCAGTGGAGGAGGCTCCTACAATGAGCAGTTCTTC. Protein sequence: CATSGGGSYNEQFF.

This chain links TRBV14 with TRBJ1-2; perhaps TRBD1 as D (6 bases). Trimming took 4 bases from V and 0 from J, leaving 15 bases between them. Per germline, CDR1 SGHDN and CDR2 FVKESK. This CDR3 has 16 residues. For the CDR3, the DNA is TGTGCCAGCAGCCGGAGTGGGGGGGCGGCTAACTATGGCTACACCTTC. As protein: CASSRSGGAANYGYTF.